Below, one TCR beta chain is given with its context. Its antigen is as yet unknown. The junction departs from germline at one end; a sequencing error may be responsible. Germline CDR1 reads KGHDR; CDR2 reads SFDVKD. The CDR3 length is 13 residues. The data stem from a study of T cells in Graves' hyperthyroidism and ophthalmopathy. Study-wide results and caveats: Most clonotypes expanded in thyroid above 0.001 were likewise present in blood.

Patients between 18 and 65 years old had hyperthyroidism, newly diagnosed and lasting under 2 months. Investigators excluded patients with uncontrolled infection, other autoimmune disease, pregnancy or lactation. The source material, RNA transcripts, was used to amplify TCR beta CDR3 regions. HTBI primers were employed in a first-round RT-PCR of the TCR CDR3. TCRdb re-called the multiplex PCR reads with MiXCR, one entry per CDR3 protein. This repertoire shows roughly 700,000 distinct CDR3 sequences, around a third found once; its top ten account for around 32%. The origin of this receptor is a woman between 40 and 55 years old with Graves' hyperthyroidism. What was sequenced was blood. The V call is TRBV24-1, the J call TRBJ2-7; D is unresolved. The CDR3 protein is CASSLSCRSEQYF. As DNA, the CDR3 is TGTGCCAGCAGTTTATCTTGTAGGAGCGAGCAGTACTTC.